This note documents a single T cell receptor beta chain sequence. Its antigen is not identified. The data originate from a study of T cells expressing NK-cell markers. Germline V gene lookup returns CDR1 ENHRY and CDR2 SYGVKD. The CDR3 extends over 16 amino acids. The authors generated TCR beta cDNA through 5'RACE template switching with UMIs. TCRdb reprocessed the 5' RACE reads and keeps a single row for each CDR3 protein, giving no DNA. This sample's table reports some 150,000 distinct CDR3 sequences. General study points: It was still unclear whether expanded NKG2C+ T cell clones were HCMV specific.

V and J are TRBV10-3 and TRBJ2-1; TCRdb selects TRBD2, and the lack of DNA leaves this call unchecked. The sample comprised blood T cells: a sorted CD56 or NKG2C T cell subset, CD4+ or CD8+ T cells, or bulk PBMC T cells (not recorded which). The TCR comes from a woman in her fifties or sixties in good health. CDR3 residues: CAISEETSGLNNEQFF.